A selection of T cell receptor beta chains follows, all from one sample in a study of blood T cell repertoires in COVID-19. Clones were read by immunoSEQ multiplex PCR, and TCRdb kept only the in-frame ones, dropping some. The sample contains nearly 90,000 clones, approximately 75% of which appear only once. Sequencing was performed on peripheral blood. Receptor source: a woman aged 80 or over with acute or convalescent COVID-19. CDR3s include the opening cysteine and the closing phenylalanine or tryptophan. A D gene is named only where the DNA matches it firmly. The size entry is marked missing in some rows and otherwise reads once, few, many or a size class.

j_gene: TRBJ1-6; abundance: NA; v_gene: TRBV21-1; d_gene: NA; CDR3aa: CASSNFGILTTDSSYNSPLHF; CDR3nt: TGTGCCAGCAGCAACTTTGGGATCCTAACGACAGATAGCTCCTATAATTCACCCCTCCACTTT
j_gene: TRBJ2-3; abundance: NA; v_gene: TRBV7-3; d_gene: TRBD2; CDR3aa: CASSLNPPGGGADTQYF; CDR3nt: TGTGCCAGCAGCTTAAACCCCCCCGGGGGGGGAGCAGATACGCAGTATTTT
j_gene: TRBJ1-1; abundance: few; v_gene: TRBV30; d_gene: NA; CDR3aa: CAWSAHGALDTEAFF; CDR3nt: TGTGCCTGGAGCGCCCATGGGGCCCTAGACACTGAAGCTTTCTTT
j_gene: TRBJ2-5; abundance: NA; v_gene: TRBV29-1; d_gene: NA; CDR3aa: CSDGNQETQYF; CDR3nt: TGCAGCGACGGGAACCAAGAGACCCAGTACTTC
j_gene: TRBJ1-1; abundance: few; v_gene: TRBV25-1; d_gene: TRBD1; CDR3aa: CASSESMPQQGADTEAFF; CDR3nt: TGTGCCAGCAGTGAATCAATGCCTCAACAGGGGGCGGACACTGAAGCTTTCTTT
j_gene: TRBJ1-1; abundance: NA; v_gene: TRBV5-1; d_gene: TRBD1; CDR3aa: CASSSAGGGEAFF; CDR3nt: TGCGCCAGCAGCTCCGCAGGGGGCGGTGAAGCTTTCTTT
j_gene: TRBJ1-5; abundance: few; v_gene: TRBV7-9; d_gene: TRBD1; CDR3aa: CASSLALGTGYSNQPQHF; CDR3nt: TGTGCCAGCAGCTTAGCGCTAGGGACAGGGTATAGCAATCAGCCCCAGCATTTT
j_gene: TRBJ1-2; abundance: NA; v_gene: TRBV6-6; d_gene: TRBD1; CDR3aa: CASSYHGTGGGYTF; CDR3nt: TGTGCCAGCAGTTACCACGGGACAGGGGGGGGCTACACCTTC
j_gene: TRBJ2-5; abundance: NA; v_gene: TRBV15; d_gene: NA; CDR3aa: CATSRSPKGVQTQYF; CDR3nt: TGTGCCACCAGCAGATCCCCAAAGGGGGTACAGACCCAGTACTTC
j_gene: TRBJ1-6; abundance: NA; v_gene: TRBV3-1/TRBV3-2; d_gene: TRBD1; CDR3aa: CASSTNRGWDNSPLHF; CDR3nt: TGTGCCAGCAGTACTAACAGGGGATGGGATAATTCACCCCTCCACTTT
j_gene: TRBJ1-5; abundance: few; v_gene: TRBV5-6; d_gene: TRBD1; CDR3aa: CASSSYRGPGNQPQHF; CDR3nt: TGTGCCAGCAGCTCCTACAGGGGGCCGGGCAATCAGCCCCAGCATTTT
j_gene: TRBJ2-1; abundance: once; v_gene: TRBV6-2/TRBV6-3; d_gene: TRBD2; CDR3aa: CASSSGTNKQFF; CDR3nt: TGTGCCAGCAGTTCCGGGACTAATAAGCAGTTCTTC
j_gene: TRBJ1-2; abundance: NA; v_gene: TRBV6-1; d_gene: TRBD1; CDR3aa: CASSTGQAERDGYTF; CDR3nt: TGTGCCAGCAGTACGGGACAGGCCGAGAGGGATGGCTACACCTTC
j_gene: TRBJ2-1; abundance: NA; v_gene: TRBV6-5; d_gene: NA; CDR3aa: CASSYLNEQFF; CDR3nt: TGTGCCAGCAGTTACCTTAATGAGCAGTTCTTC
j_gene: TRBJ2-1; abundance: NA; v_gene: TRBV29-1; d_gene: TRBD1; CDR3aa: CSVGRQGEQFF; CDR3nt: TGCAGCGTTGGTAGACAGGGTGAGCAGTTCTTC
j_gene: TRBJ2-7; abundance: NA; v_gene: TRBV28; d_gene: TRBD2; CDR3aa: CASSNRAGETSYEQYF; CDR3nt: TGTGCCAGCAGTAACCGAGCGGGGGAGACCTCCTACGAGCAGTACTTC
j_gene: TRBJ1-6; abundance: NA; v_gene: TRBV28; d_gene: NA; CDR3aa: CASSSPQGWGYNSPLHF; CDR3nt: TGTGCCAGCAGTTCCCCCCAGGGGTGGGGGTATAATTCACCCCTCCACTTT
j_gene: TRBJ1-2; abundance: NA; v_gene: TRBV5-4; d_gene: TRBD1; CDR3aa: CASRLNRGQNYGYTF; CDR3nt: TGTGCCAGCAGGTTAAACAGGGGGCAGAACTATGGCTACACCTTC
j_gene: TRBJ2-3; abundance: NA; v_gene: TRBV7-3; d_gene: NA; CDR3aa: CASSSGTSTDTQYF; CDR3nt: TGTGCCAGCAGCTCCGGGACTAGCACAGATACGCAGTATTTT
j_gene: TRBJ2-7; abundance: NA; v_gene: TRBV5-5; d_gene: TRBD1; CDR3aa: CASSSGTASSYEQYF; CDR3nt: TGTGCCAGCAGCTCAGGGACAGCGAGTTCCTACGAGCAGTACTTC
j_gene: TRBJ1-1; abundance: NA; v_gene: TRBV14; d_gene: NA; CDR3aa: CASSQGIGFLNTEAFF; CDR3nt: TGTGCCAGCAGCCAAGGAATCGGGTTCTTGAACACTGAAGCTTTCTTT
j_gene: TRBJ1-4; abundance: few; v_gene: TRBV9; d_gene: TRBD1; CDR3aa: CASSYGQGHNEKLFF; CDR3nt: TGTGCCAGCAGCTACGGACAGGGGCATAATGAAAAACTGTTTTTT
j_gene: TRBJ1-2; abundance: NA; v_gene: TRBV12-5; d_gene: NA; CDR3aa: CASGQHPNYGYTF; CDR3nt: TGTGCTAGTGGACAGCACCCTAACTATGGCTACACCTTC
j_gene: TRBJ1-2; abundance: few; v_gene: TRBV14; d_gene: TRBD1; CDR3aa: CASSHTPGTGGNGYTF; CDR3nt: TGTGCCAGCAGCCACACCCCCGGGACAGGGGGCAATGGCTACACCTTC
j_gene: TRBJ1-1; abundance: NA; v_gene: TRBV7-3; d_gene: TRBD1; CDR3aa: CASSQGQDNEAFF; CDR3nt: TGTGCCAGCAGCCAGGGACAGGATAATGAAGCTTTCTTT
j_gene: TRBJ1-5; abundance: few; v_gene: TRBV5-8; d_gene: NA; CDR3aa: CASSSDIVGNQPQHF; CDR3nt: TGTGCCAGCAGCTCGGACATTGTTGGGAATCAGCCCCAGCATTTT
j_gene: TRBJ1-4; abundance: once; v_gene: TRBV5-6; d_gene: NA; CDR3aa: CASSPRGPSSTNEKLFF; CDR3nt: TGTGCCAGCAGCCCAAGAGGCCCCTCTTCAACTAATGAAAAACTGTTTTTT
j_gene: TRBJ1-5; abundance: NA; v_gene: TRBV19; d_gene: NA; CDR3aa: CASTLEGSPEPQHF; CDR3nt: TGTGCCAGTACCCTTGAGGGTTCCCCCGAGCCCCAGCATTTT
j_gene: TRBJ1-1; abundance: few; v_gene: TRBV30; d_gene: NA; CDR3aa: CAWSVSGLLNFEAFF; CDR3nt: TGTGCCTGGAGTGTCTCGGGACTATTAAATTTTGAAGCTTTCTTT
j_gene: TRBJ2-4; abundance: once; v_gene: TRBV11-2; d_gene: NA; CDR3aa: CASSPPGQLAKNIQYF; CDR3nt: TGTGCCAGCAGCCCTCCGGGACAACTAGCCAAAAACATTCAGTACTTC
j_gene: TRBJ1-1; abundance: NA; v_gene: TRBV29-1; d_gene: NA; CDR3aa: CSVVETPGTEAFF; CDR3nt: TGCAGCGTTGTCGAGACCCCGGGGACTGAAGCTTTCTTT
j_gene: TRBJ2-2; abundance: NA; v_gene: TRBV5-1; d_gene: NA; CDR3aa: CASSLRTVTGELFF; CDR3nt: TGCGCCAGCAGCCTAAGGACTGTCACCGGGGAGCTGTTTTTT
j_gene: TRBJ2-7; abundance: once; v_gene: TRBV3-1/TRBV3-2; d_gene: TRBD1; CDR3aa: CASSQDRDRAAYEQYF; CDR3nt: TGTGCCAGCAGCCAAGATCGGGACAGGGCAGCCTACGAGCAGTACTTC
j_gene: TRBJ1-2; abundance: NA; v_gene: TRBV5-4; d_gene: TRBD1; CDR3aa: CASSLDRGLDGYTF; CDR3nt: TGTGCCAGCAGCTTGGACAGGGGCCTTGATGGCTACACCTTC
j_gene: TRBJ1-2; abundance: few; v_gene: TRBV15; d_gene: TRBD1; CDR3aa: CATSRLDRDGYTF; CDR3nt: TGTGCCACCAGCAGATTAGACAGGGATGGCTACACCTTC
j_gene: TRBJ1-1; abundance: NA; v_gene: TRBV27; d_gene: TRBD1; CDR3aa: CASSIGPGGTEAFF; CDR3nt: TGTGCCAGCAGTATAGGGCCAGGGGGCACTGAAGCTTTCTTT
j_gene: TRBJ1-1; abundance: many; v_gene: TRBV18; d_gene: NA; CDR3aa: CASSPPGSRRTEAFF; CDR3nt: TGTGCCAGCTCACCACCGGGCAGCCGGAGGACTGAAGCTTTCTTT
j_gene: TRBJ1-1; abundance: NA; v_gene: TRBV11-3; d_gene: TRBD1; CDR3aa: CASSSGTGGAKAFF; CDR3nt: TGTGCCAGCAGCTCCGGGACAGGGGGCGCAAAGGCTTTCTTT
j_gene: TRBJ1-1; abundance: few; v_gene: TRBV5-1; d_gene: NA; CDR3aa: CASSLGANTEAFF; CDR3nt: TGCGCCAGCAGCTTGGGGGCAAACACTGAAGCTTTCTTT
j_gene: TRBJ2-1; abundance: NA; v_gene: TRBV11-2; d_gene: TRBD2; CDR3aa: CATGSGVIGSYNEQFF; CDR3nt: TGTGCCACTGGAAGCGGGGTAATAGGGTCCTACAATGAGCAGTTCTTC
j_gene: TRBJ1-2; abundance: NA; v_gene: TRBV6-5; d_gene: NA; CDR3aa: CASTREGLHGYTF; CDR3nt: TGTGCCAGCACTCGGGAGGGGCTTCATGGCTACACCTTC
j_gene: TRBJ2-3; abundance: NA; v_gene: TRBV3-1/TRBV3-2; d_gene: TRBD2; CDR3aa: CASSLLSGGASDTQYF; CDR3nt: TGTGCCAGCAGCCTTCTTAGCGGGGGGGCGTCAGATACGCAGTATTTT
j_gene: TRBJ1-2; abundance: NA; v_gene: TRBV5-1; d_gene: TRBD1; CDR3aa: CASSSRTGHEGYTF; CDR3nt: TGCGCCAGCAGCTCCCGGACAGGGCATGAGGGCTACACCTTC
j_gene: TRBJ2-3; abundance: NA; v_gene: TRBV11-3; d_gene: TRBD2; CDR3aa: CASSLELAGGLTDTQYF; CDR3nt: TGTGCCAGCAGCTTAGAGCTAGCGGGGGGGCTCACAGATACGCAGTATTTT
j_gene: TRBJ2-5; abundance: NA; v_gene: TRBV18; d_gene: NA; CDR3aa: CASSPPERETQYF; CDR3nt: TGTGCCAGCTCACCACCGGAGCGGGAGACCCAGTACTTC
j_gene: TRBJ1-3; abundance: NA; v_gene: TRBV7-6; d_gene: NA; CDR3aa: CASSFKYRDPVGNTIYF; CDR3nt: TGTGCCAGCAGCTTCAAGTACAGGGATCCGGTAGGAAACACCATATATTTT
j_gene: TRBJ1-6; abundance: NA; v_gene: TRBV15; d_gene: NA; CDR3aa: CATSRDWTANSPLHF; CDR3nt: TGTGCCACCAGCAGAGATTGGACAGCGAATTCACCCCTCCACTTT
j_gene: TRBJ2-5; abundance: few; v_gene: TRBV3-1/TRBV3-2; d_gene: TRBD1; CDR3aa: CASRQGWETQYF; CDR3nt: TGTGCCAGTAGACAGGGGTGGGAGACCCAGTACTTC
j_gene: TRBJ2-1; abundance: NA; v_gene: TRBV19; d_gene: NA; CDR3aa: CASSEGGVNEQFF; CDR3nt: TGTGCCAGTAGTGAAGGGGGGGTCAATGAGCAGTTCTTC
j_gene: TRBJ1-5; abundance: NA; v_gene: TRBV6-2/TRBV6-3; d_gene: NA; CDR3aa: CASTPYSNQPQHF; CDR3nt: TGTGCCAGCACCCCATATAGCAATCAGCCCCAGCATTTT
j_gene: TRBJ2-5; abundance: once; v_gene: TRBV10-3; d_gene: NA; CDR3aa: CAMSTDLKETQYF; CDR3nt: TGTGCCATGTCGACAGACCTTAAAGAGACCCAGTACTTC
j_gene: TRBJ1-5; abundance: NA; v_gene: TRBV7-8; d_gene: NA; CDR3aa: CASSQGRVLRLGPQHF; CDR3nt: TGTGCCAGCAGCCAGGGGAGGGTTCTCCGTTTAGGGCCCCAGCATTTT
j_gene: TRBJ2-2; abundance: once; v_gene: TRBV5-1; d_gene: NA; CDR3aa: CASREGGGANTGELFF; CDR3nt: TGCGCCAGCAGAGAAGGTGGGGGCGCAAACACCGGGGAGCTGTTTTTT